This T cell receptor (beta chain) derives from a study of blood T cell repertoires in COVID-19. As for the study in general: Some COVID-19 samples were acute and others convalescent; all came from the United States, Italy and Spain.

Measured with immunoSEQ multiplex PCR; TCRdb has only the in-frame clones, and not every one. The data show roughly 100,000 clones, more than 75% seen once. V gave up 0 bases and J gave up 4 bases, with 10 bases separating them. The CDR3 has 14 amino acids. Germline values: CDR1 SGHRS, CDR2 YFSETQ. The sequencing sample was made of peripheral blood. This sequence joins TRBV5-1 and TRBJ1-2; D is ambiguous. This TCR came from a woman in her twenties or thirties with acute or convalescent COVID-19. The CDR3 spells CASSLGGEAYGYTF. CDR3 coding DNA: TGCGCCAGCAGCTTGGGTGGGGAGGCCTATGGCTACACCTTC.